This T cell receptor (beta chain) derives from a study of identical twins. Germline-derived CDR1 and CDR2 are MDHEN and SYDVKM. V lost 1 base, J lost 3 bases, and 20 bases lay in between. The CDR3 is made up of 18 amino acids. A single record per CDR3 protein comes from TCRdb applying MiXCR to the 5' RACE reads. The sample shows about 240,000 distinct CDR3 sequences, roughly 10% of them seen only once. Every donor was a healthy Caucasian. Study findings and constraints: Clonotypes of the beta chain that were abundant in cord blood carried fewer insertions (memory repertoires showed none). Beta out-of-frame twin sharing showed a weaker excess. There was more out-of-frame TCR alpha sharing in monozygotic twins than models estimated.

This clonotype was seen ten or more times. Its antigen is unknown. The chain is built from TRBV28 and TRBJ2-3; TRBD1 or TRBD2 may be the D gene (7 bases each). The sequenced sample consisted of memory T cells sorted from blood. This TCR derives from a man in his fifties or sixties in good health. CDR3 nucleotides: TGTGCCAGCAGTTTATTGATCCCCGACAGGGAGGGGACAGATACGCAGTATTTT. This translates into CASSLLIPDREGTDTQYF. Full variable domain (remainder filled in from reference TRBV28 and TRBJ2-3): DVKVTQSSRYLVKRTGEKVFLECVQDMDHENMFWYRQDPGLGLRLIYFSYDVKMKEKGDIPEGYSVSREKKERFSLILESASTNQTSMYLCASSLLIPDREGTDTQYFGPGTRLTVL.